The source of this TCR beta chain is a study of blood T cell repertoires in COVID-19. Repertoires were generated with immunoSEQ multiplex PCR, while TCRdb's copy carries only in-frame clones and drops some. Of about 250,000 clones detected, approximately 86% appear once; the ten largest clones hold about 1.6%. Germline lookup yields CDR1 LNHDA and CDR2 SQIVND (reference sequence). Trimming shortened V by 5 bases and J by 6 bases, and 20 bases separated the two germline ends. The CDR3 spans 15 residues. The chain carries TRBV19 and TRBJ2-7; D is possibly TRBD2 (7 bases). The sequence derives from a woman between 55 and 75 years old who had recovered from COVID-19. Input material: peripheral blood. The CDR3 region is CASSARYREGVEQYF. Here the CDR3 DNA reads TGTGCCAGTAGTGCGAGATACAGGGAGGGGGTCGAGCAGTACTTC.